The 15 T cell receptor beta chains below come from one sample, sequenced in a study of blood T cell repertoires in COVID-19. Some clones are missing from TCRdb's copy, which holds only in-frame ones; the method was immunoSEQ multiplex PCR. The sample consists of approximately 22,000 clones, over 80% of them appearing once. Sequencing used peripheral blood. These receptor sequences come from a man older than 75 with active or convalescent COVID-19.

The chain joins TRBV2 to TRBJ1-5, with D tentatively TRBD1 (6 bases). Trimming took off 6 bases at V and 4 bases at J, with 10 bases between the two ends. The CDR3 has 13 amino acids. Per germline, CDR1 SNHLY and CDR2 FYNNEI. The CDR3 DNA sequence: TGTGCCAGCAGACAGGGACCGAATCAGCCCCAGCATTTT. This sequence encodes CASRQGPNQPQHF.

This clone was observed once. This rearrangement joins TRBV5-6 to TRBJ2-1, with TRBD1 as a possible D gene (6 bases). Germline V lookup: CDR1 SGHDT, CDR2 YYEEEE. This CDR3 contains 16 residues. V was clipped by 4 bases and J by 6 bases, with 20 bases between them. CDR3 protein: CASSPRASGASNEQFF. Here the CDR3 DNA reads TGTGCCAGCAGCCCTCGGGCCTCAGGGGCCTCCAATGAGCAGTTCTTC.

The chain uses TRBV7-9 and TRBJ2-7; 10 bases are a match to TRBD1. The CDR3 runs 14 residues. Germline lookup yields CDR1 SEHNR and CDR2 FQNEAQ (reference sequence). The ends lost 7 bases at V and 5 bases at J; junction bases unmatched: 8. CDR3 sequence: CASNNPGQGNEQYF. CDR3 DNA: TGTGCCAGCAACAATCCGGGACAGGGGAACGAGCAGTACTTC.

V and J are TRBV6-7 and TRBJ2-7, with D unresolved. Being an ORF, TRBV6-7 has a function that is uncertain. This CDR3 is 13 amino acids long. Between the trimmed V and J ends, which lost 4 bases and 3 bases, there was a span of 10 bases. The CDR3 region has the DNA TGTGCCAGCAGTTTGCCCGGTTACTACGAGCAGTACTTC. Protein: CASSLPGYYEQYF.

The rearrangement uses TRBV6-5 and TRBJ2-7, with TRBD1 matching 8 bases. The junction had 11 bases not matched to a gene; V was cut back by 8 bases and J by 2 bases. Germline-derived CDR1 and CDR2 are MNHEY and SVGAGI. The CDR3 is 15 residues long. CDR3 nucleotide sequence: TGTGCCAGCTTTTCTGCCGGGACAGGAGCCTACGAGCAGTACTTC. It translates to CASFSAGTGAYEQYF.

This clone was picked up a small number of times. The CDR3 reads CASSPGTGGVMNTEAFF. DNA for the CDR3: TGTGCCAGCTCACCAGGGACGGGGGGGGTCATGAACACTGAAGCTTTCTTT. This chain joins TRBV18 and TRBJ1-1; tentative D call: TRBD1 (5 bases). The CDR3 has 17 residues. Germline CDR1 is KGHSH and CDR2 is LQKENI. Trimming shortened V by 2 bases and J by 0 bases, and 16 bases separated the two germline ends.

This chain joins TRBV27 and TRBJ2-1; TRBD1 is a possible D gene (6 bases). Trimming removed 5 bases at V and 8 bases at J, with 13 bases between. Per the germline V gene, CDR1 is MNHEY and CDR2 is SMNVEV (reference sequence). This CDR3 has 13 amino acids. In nucleotides, the CDR3 is TGTGCCAGCAGTGCCGATGAGGGGGATGAGCAGTTCTTC. It encodes CASSADEGDEQFF.

The chain is built from TRBV6-2 or TRBV6-3 and TRBJ2-1; D gene unclear. The CDR3 sequence is 12 residues long. Trimming cost V 2 bases and J 7 bases, with 6 bases left between them. Germline values: CDR1 MNHEY, CDR2 SVGEGT. The CDR3 nucleotides are TGTGCCAGCAGTTACGCCACTAATGAGCAGTTCTTC. The encoded protein is CASSYATNEQFF.

V and J are TRBV19 and TRBJ1-5; D might be TRBD1 (5 bases). CDR1 is LNHDA, CDR2 SQIVND, per germline (reference sequence). V was shortened by 6 bases and J by 0 bases, with 12 bases between the two germline ends. CDR3 size: 15 residues. The CDR3 DNA reads TGTGCCAGTAGGTTTCAGGGTCATAGCAATCAGCCCCAGCATTTT. This sequence encodes CASRFQGHSNQPQHF.

V usage is TRBV5-8 and J usage is TRBJ1-4; no clear D. CDR1 and CDR2 (germline): SGHTS, YDEGEE. V shed 4 bases and J shed 10 bases, with 14 bases lying between them. The CDR3 sequence is 13 residues long. CDR3 DNA: TGTGCCAGCAGCGGTCGGCAGGCAATAAAACTGTTTTTT. It translates to CASSGRQAIKLFF.

The rearrangement links TRBV18 to TRBJ2-1; TRBD1 aligns across 7 bases. Germline V gives CDR1 KGHSH, CDR2 LQKENI. V shed 1 base, J shed 6 bases, and the junction held 6 bases outside the gene matches. The CDR3 extends over 15 amino acids. Written as DNA, the CDR3 is TGTGCCAGCTCACCACAGGGGGCTGGAGTCAATGAGCAGTTCTTC. It specifies CASSPQGAGVNEQFF. Based on the CDR3 plus reference TRBV18 and TRBJ2-1, the full variable domain is NAGVMQNPRHLVRRRGQEARLRCSPMKGHSHVYWYRQLPEEGLKFMVYLQKENIIDESGMPKERFSAEFPKEGPSILRIQQVVRGDSAAYFCASSPQGAGVNEQFFGPGTRLTVL.

The V gene is TRBV7-2, the J gene TRBJ2-3; 9 positions agree with TRBD2. Germline assignment: CDR1 SGHTA and CDR2 FQGNSA. This CDR3 comprises 17 residues. With V trimmed by 0 bases and J by 2 bases, 6 bases remained unmatched. CDR3 in DNA: TGTGCCAGCAGCTTAGCGCTAGCGGGATTACCCACAGATACGCAGTATTTT. This translates into CASSLALAGLPTDTQYF. The whole variable domain, remainder taken from reference TRBV7-2 and TRBJ2-3, is GAGVSQSPSNKVTEKGKDVELRCDPISGHTALYWYRQSLGQGLEFLIYFQGNSAPDKSGLPSDRFSAERTGGSVSTLTIQRTQQEDSAVYLCASSLALAGLPTDTQYFGPGTRLTVL.

The genes are TRBV5-4 and TRBJ2-1; 8 positions match TRBD2. V was pared by 2 bases and J by 0 bases, with 1 base of the junction left unmatched. The CDR3 runs to 15 residues. Per germline, CDR1 SGHNT and CDR2 YYREEE (reference sequence). The CDR3 is CASSLAGVSYNEQFF. In DNA form, the CDR3 reads TGTGCCAGCAGCTTAGCGGGAGTCTCCTACAATGAGCAGTTCTTC.

The genes are TRBV7-9 and TRBJ2-7; unclear D gene. The ends were cut back, 2 bases at V and 3 bases at J, with 8 bases in the middle. Germline V lookup: CDR1 SEHNR, CDR2 FQNEAQ (reference sequence). This CDR3 contains 13 residues. Here the CDR3 reads CASSLLTIYEQYF. DNA of the CDR3: TGTGCCAGCAGCTTACTAACGATCTACGAGCAGTACTTC.

CDR3 residues: CASSLTGTGLLIGEKLFF. As DNA, the CDR3 is TGTGCCAGCAGCCTAACCGGGACAGGGCTCTTAATAGGGGAAAAACTGTTTTTT. This chain connects TRBV9 to TRBJ1-4; 9 nucleotides match TRBD1. Unmatched junction bases numbered 18, after V lost 4 bases and J lost 8 bases. CDR1 SGDLS and CDR2 YYNGEE come from the germline V gene. CDR3 length: 18 amino acids.